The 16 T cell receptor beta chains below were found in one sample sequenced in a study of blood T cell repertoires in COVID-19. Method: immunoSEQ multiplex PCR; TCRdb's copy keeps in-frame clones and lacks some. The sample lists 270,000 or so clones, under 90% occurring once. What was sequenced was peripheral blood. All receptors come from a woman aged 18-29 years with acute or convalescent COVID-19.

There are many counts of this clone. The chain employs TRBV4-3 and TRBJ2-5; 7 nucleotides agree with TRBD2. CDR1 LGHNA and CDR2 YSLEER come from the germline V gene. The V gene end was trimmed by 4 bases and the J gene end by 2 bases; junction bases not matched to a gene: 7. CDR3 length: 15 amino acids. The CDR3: CASSPGTTRQETQYF. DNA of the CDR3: TGCGCCAGCAGCCCAGGGACTACCAGACAAGAGACCCAGTACTTC.

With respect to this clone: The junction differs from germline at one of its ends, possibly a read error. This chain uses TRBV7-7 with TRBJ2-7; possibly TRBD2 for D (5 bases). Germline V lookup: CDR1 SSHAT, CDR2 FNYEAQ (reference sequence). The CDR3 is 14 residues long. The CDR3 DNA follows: TGTGCTAGCAGCAGAGACACTAGCTCCTACGAGCAGTACTTC. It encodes CASSRDTSSYEQYF.

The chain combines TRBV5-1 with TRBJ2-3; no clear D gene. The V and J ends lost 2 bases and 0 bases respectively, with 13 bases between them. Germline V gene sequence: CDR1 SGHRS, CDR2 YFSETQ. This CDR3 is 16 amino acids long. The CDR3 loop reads CASSLPTGASTDTQYF. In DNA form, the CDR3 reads TGCGCCAGCAGCTTACCGACTGGCGCTAGCACAGATACGCAGTATTTT.

The CDR3 loop is CASSPTRAGGYTF. CDR3 sequence (DNA): TGTGCCAGCTCACCAACCAGGGCCGGTGGCTACACCTTC. The chain uses TRBV18 and TRBJ1-2; D might be TRBD1 (5 bases). Trimming took off 2 bases at V and 7 bases at J, with 11 bases between the two ends. The CDR3 totals 13 residues. The V gene's germline CDR1 is KGHSH and CDR2 LQKENI.

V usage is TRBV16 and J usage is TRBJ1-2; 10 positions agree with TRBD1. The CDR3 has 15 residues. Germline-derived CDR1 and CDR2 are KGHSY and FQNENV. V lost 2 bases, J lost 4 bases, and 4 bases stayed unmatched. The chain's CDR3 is CASSQLDRGAYGYTF. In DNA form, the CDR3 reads TGTGCCAGCAGCCAACTGGACAGGGGGGCCTATGGCTACACCTTC.

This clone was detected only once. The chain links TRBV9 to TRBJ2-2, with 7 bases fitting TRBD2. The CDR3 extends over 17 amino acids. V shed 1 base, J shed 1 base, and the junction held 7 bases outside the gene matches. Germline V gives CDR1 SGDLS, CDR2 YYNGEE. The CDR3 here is CASSVMRVAGNTGELFF. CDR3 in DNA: TGTGCCAGCAGCGTAATGAGAGTAGCGGGGAACACCGGGGAGCTGTTTTTT.

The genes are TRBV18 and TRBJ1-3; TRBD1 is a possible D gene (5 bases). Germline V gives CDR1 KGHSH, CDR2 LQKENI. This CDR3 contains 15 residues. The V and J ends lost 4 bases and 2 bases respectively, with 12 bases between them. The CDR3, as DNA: TGTGCCAGCTCACAATCGGGGGTCGCTGGAAACACCATATATTTT. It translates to CASSQSGVAGNTIYF.

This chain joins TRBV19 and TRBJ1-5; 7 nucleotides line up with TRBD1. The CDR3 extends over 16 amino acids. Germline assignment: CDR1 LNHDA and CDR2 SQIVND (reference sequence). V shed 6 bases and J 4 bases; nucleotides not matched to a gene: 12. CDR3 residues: CASRRTQGIGNQPQHF. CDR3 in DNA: TGTGCCAGTAGACGAACACAGGGGATTGGGAATCAGCCCCAGCATTTT.

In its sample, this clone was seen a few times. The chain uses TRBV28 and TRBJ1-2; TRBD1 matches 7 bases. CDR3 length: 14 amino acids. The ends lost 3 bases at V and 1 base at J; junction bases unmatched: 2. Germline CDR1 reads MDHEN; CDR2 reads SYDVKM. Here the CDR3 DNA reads TGTGCCAGCAGTTTCCAGGGGGATAACTATGGCTACACCTTC. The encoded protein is CASSFQGDNYGYTF.

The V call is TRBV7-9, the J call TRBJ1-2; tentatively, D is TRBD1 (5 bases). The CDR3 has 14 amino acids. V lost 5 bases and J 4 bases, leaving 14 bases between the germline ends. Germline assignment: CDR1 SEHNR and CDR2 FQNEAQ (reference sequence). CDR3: CASSPNADTYGYTF. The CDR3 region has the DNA TGTGCCAGCAGCCCCAATGCGGACACCTATGGCTACACCTTC.

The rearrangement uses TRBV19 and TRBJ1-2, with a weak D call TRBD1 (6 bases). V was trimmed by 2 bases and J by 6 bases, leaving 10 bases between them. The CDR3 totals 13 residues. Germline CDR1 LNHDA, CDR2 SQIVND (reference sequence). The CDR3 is CASSIRQGNGYTF. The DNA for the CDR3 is TGTGCCAGTAGTATAAGGCAGGGGAATGGCTACACCTTC.

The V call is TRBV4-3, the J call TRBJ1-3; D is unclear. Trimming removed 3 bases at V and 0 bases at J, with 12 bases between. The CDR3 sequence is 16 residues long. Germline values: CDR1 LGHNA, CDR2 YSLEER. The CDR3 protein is CASSQAPTGSGNTIYF. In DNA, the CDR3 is TGCGCCAGCAGCCAGGCCCCTACGGGCTCTGGAAACACCATATATTTT.

The CDR3 DNA reads as TGTGCCAGCAGTTTAAGCTCTAGCGGGACCTACGAGCAGTACTTC. Translated, it gives CASSLSSSGTYEQYF. This rearrangement joins TRBV28 to TRBJ2-7, with 9 bases lining up with TRBD2. J gave up 2 bases and V 2 bases, and 4 bases lay outside the gene matches. Germline CDR1 and CDR2: MDHEN and SYDVKM. This CDR3 has 15 residues.

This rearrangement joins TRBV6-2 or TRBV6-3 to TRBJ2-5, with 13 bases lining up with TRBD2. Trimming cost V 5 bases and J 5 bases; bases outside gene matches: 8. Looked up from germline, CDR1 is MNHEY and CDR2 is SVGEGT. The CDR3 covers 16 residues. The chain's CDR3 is CASSDPGLAGWETQYF. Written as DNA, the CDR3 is TGTGCCAGCAGTGACCCGGGACTAGCGGGATGGGAGACCCAGTACTTC.

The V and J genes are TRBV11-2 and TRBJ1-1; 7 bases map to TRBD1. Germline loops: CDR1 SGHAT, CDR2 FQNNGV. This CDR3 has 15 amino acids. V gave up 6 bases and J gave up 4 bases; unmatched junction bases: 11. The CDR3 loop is CASSRNRGSGTEAFF. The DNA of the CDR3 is TGTGCCAGCAGTCGAAACAGGGGATCGGGCACTGAAGCTTTCTTT.

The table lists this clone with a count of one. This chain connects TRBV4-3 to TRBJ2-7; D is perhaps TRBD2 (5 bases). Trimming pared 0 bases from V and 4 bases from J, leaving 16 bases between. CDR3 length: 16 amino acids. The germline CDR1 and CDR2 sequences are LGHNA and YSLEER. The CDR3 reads CASSQDWAGGRYEQYF. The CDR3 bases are TGCGCCAGCAGCCAAGATTGGGCTGGAGGACGGTACGAGCAGTACTTC.